A single sample gave rise to the 13 T cell receptor beta chains below, sequenced in a study of cytomegalovirus exposure and HLA in healthy donors. Vbeta (60) and Jbeta (13) primers were used in the PCR. The repertoire was sequenced with immunoSEQ multiplex PCR; TCRdb's copy has only in-frame clones and lacks some. The table includes roughly 130,000 clones, 50% to 75% detected once. The sequencing input was PBMCs. These receptors were collected from a woman in her forties in good health and CMV-seropositive.

The CDR3 DNA follows: TGTGCCAGTAGTATTAGCAGGGGCAACTATGGCTACACCTTC. Amino acids: CASSISRGNYGYTF. The gene calls are TRBV19 and TRBJ1-2; weak D call: TRBD1 (6 bases). The CDR3 is 14 residues long. CDR1 and CDR2 from the germline V gene are LNHDA and SQIVND (reference sequence). Trimming pared 3 bases from V and 2 bases from J, leaving 10 bases between.

This clone was counted once. V is TRBV11-2 and J is TRBJ2-7; unclear D gene. Germline V gene lookup returns CDR1 SGHAT and CDR2 FQNNGV. The CDR3 loop spans 12 amino acids. V was clipped by 3 bases and J by 2 bases, with 5 bases between them. DNA for the CDR3: TGTGCCAGCAGCTTCTTCGCCTACGAGCAGTACTTC. Residues: CASSFFAYEQYF.

This clone has more than one count but fewer than ten. The chain uses TRBV28 and TRBJ1-2; D gene uncertain. The germline V gene encodes CDR1 MDHEN and CDR2 SYDVKM. The CDR3 totals 14 residues. V was cut by 3 bases and J by 5 bases, with 13 bases left in between. The CDR3 here is CASSLGGPEYGYTF. CDR3 DNA: TGTGCCAGCAGTTTGGGAGGGCCTGAATATGGCTACACCTTC.

Regarding this clone: Germline and junction disagree at one end, which may indicate a read error. The V gene is TRBV5-1, the J gene TRBJ1-2; D perhaps matches TRBD1 (5 bases). The germline CDR1 and CDR2 sequences are SGHRS and YFSETQ. The CDR3 runs to 15 residues. CDR3 amino acids: CASSFIQGAQDGYPF. The CDR3 coding sequence is TGCGCCAGCAGCTTTATACAAGGGGCGCAGGATGGCTACCCCTTC.

The J gene is TRBJ1-1, the V gene TRBV14, with D unclear. V lost 3 bases and J 3 bases, leaving 5 bases between the germline ends. Germline CDR1 is SGHDN and CDR2 is FVKESK. CDR3 length: 12 residues. The DNA of the CDR3 is TGTGCCAGCAGCCACCTATACACTGAAGCTTTCTTT. Translated: CASSHLYTEAFF.

This chain uses TRBV6-1 with TRBJ2-7, with 12 bases lining up with TRBD2. With 6 bases clipped from V and 4 bases from J, the junction kept 7 bases outside the gene matches. The germline CDR1 and CDR2 sequences are MNHNS and SASEGT. This CDR3 comprises 15 residues. The CDR3 DNA follows: TGTGCCAGCAGATCCGGACTAGCGGGACCTTACGAGCAGTACTTC. As protein: CASRSGLAGPYEQYF.

This clone is categorized as medium-sized (0.01 to 0.1%). The chain combines TRBV4-2 with TRBJ1-2, with a possible D match to TRBD1 (5 bases). Trimming pared 0 bases from V and 3 bases from J, leaving 11 bases between. The CDR3 sequence is 15 residues long. Germline CDR1 is LGHNA and CDR2 is YNFKEQ. CDR3 loop: CASSQEEGSHYGYTF. In nucleotides, the CDR3 is TGTGCCAGCAGCCAAGAGGAGGGGTCCCACTATGGCTACACCTTC.

This clone was recorded a few times. The rearrangement uses TRBV27 and TRBJ2-7, with D possibly being TRBD2 (6 bases). The CDR3 loop spans 14 amino acids. The V end lost 3 bases, the J end lost 1 base, and 10 bases lay between the germline ends. The germline gives CDR1 MNHEY, CDR2 SMNVEV (reference sequence). The CDR3 sequence: CASSFSGQSYEQYF. In DNA form, the CDR3 reads TGTGCCAGCAGTTTTAGCGGCCAGTCCTACGAGCAGTACTTC.

A word on this clone: The junction differs from germline at one of its ends, possibly a read error. The chain uses TRBV7-9 and TRBJ1-6; 9 bases line up with TRBD1. This CDR3 spans 16 amino acids. Looked up from germline, CDR1 is SEHNR and CDR2 is FQNEAQ (reference sequence). The CDR3: CSSSLRMTGGNSPLHF. DNA for the CDR3: TGTTCCAGCAGCTTAAGGATGACAGGGGGAAATTCACCCCTCCACTTT.

The chain links TRBV6-1 to TRBJ1-4; no clear D gene. The CDR3 runs to 15 residues. V dropped 2 bases and J dropped 5 bases, with 12 bases sitting between them. CDR1 MNHNS and CDR2 SASEGT come from the germline V gene. CDR3 bases: TGTGCCAGCAGTGAACCAACTGATAAGAATGAAAAACTGTTTTTT. Encoded protein: CASSEPTDKNEKLFF.

The J gene is TRBJ2-7, the V gene TRBV7-9; 7 bases are a match to TRBD1. The V gene's germline CDR1 is SEHNR and CDR2 FQNEAQ (reference sequence). CDR3 length equals 14 residues. V trimming: 1 base; J trimming: 5 bases; junction bases outside the gene matches: 5. The CDR3 loop is CASSLVLGGNEQYF. The CDR3 region has the DNA TGTGCCAGCAGCTTAGTTTTAGGGGGCAACGAGCAGTACTTC.

The chain links TRBV5-6 to TRBJ2-1; D unclear. The CDR3 has 15 amino acids. The germline CDR1 and CDR2 sequences are SGHDT and YYEEEE. V was shortened by 1 base and J by 0 bases, with 8 bases between the two germline ends. The DNA for the CDR3 is TGTGCCAGCAGCTTGCCCCTAGGCTCCTACAATGAGCAGTTCTTC. This encodes CASSLPLGSYNEQFF.

The chain couples TRBV7-9 to TRBJ1-1; D not certain. Germline CDR1 and CDR2: SEHNR and FQNEAQ (reference sequence). The V end was cut by 1 base, the J end by 0 bases, with 12 bases between. This CDR3 has 16 residues. CDR3 amino acids: CASSLGDSRVNTEAFF. CDR3 sequence (DNA): TGTGCCAGCAGCTTAGGCGATTCCCGGGTGAACACTGAAGCTTTCTTT.